A selection of T cell receptor beta chains follows, all from one sample in a study of shared clonotypes between healthy human individuals. Using immunoSEQ multiplex PCR, the repertoire was profiled, and TCRdb retains in-frame clones only, with some absent. This repertoire shows around 2,000,000 clones, about 92% found once; its top ten account for more than 1.5%. The sequencing sample was made of naive CD8+ T cells from PBMCs. The receptor set was obtained from a man aged 18 to 29 in good health. Some clones in this sample may be carry-over from other donors' samples. Both conserved end residues are part of each CDR3. Fields, in order: J gene, V gene, D gene, clone size, CDR3 protein, CDR3 DNA. D genes are given only for firm matches. Part of the rows lack a size; the others show once, few, many or a class for expanded clones.

j_call: TRBJ1-4; v_call: TRBV7-9; d_call: TRBD1; clone_size: once; cdr3_aa: CASSSSQGWGEKLFF; cdr3_nt: TGTGCCAGCAGCTCCTCACAGGGGTGGGGTGAAAAACTGTTTTTT
j_call: TRBJ2-1; v_call: TRBV27; d_call: NA; clone_size: NA; cdr3_aa: CASSIDSSSYNEQFF; cdr3_nt: TGTGCCAGCAGCATCGACAGCAGCTCCTACAATGAGCAGTTCTTC
j_call: TRBJ2-7; v_call: TRBV5-6; d_call: NA; clone_size: NA; cdr3_aa: CASSSPGLYTEQYF; cdr3_nt: TGTGCCAGCAGCTCACCGGGACTTTATACCGAGCAGTACTTC
j_call: TRBJ1-2; v_call: TRBV25-1; d_call: NA; clone_size: NA; cdr3_aa: CASSEYNTYGYTF; cdr3_nt: TGTGCCAGCAGTGAATATAATACCTATGGCTACACCTTC
j_call: TRBJ2-2; v_call: TRBV4-2; d_call: NA; clone_size: NA; cdr3_aa: CASSQVLSEQDTGELFF; cdr3_nt: TGTGCCAGCAGCCAAGTATTGTCGGAACAGGACACCGGGGAGCTGTTTTTT
j_call: TRBJ2-7; v_call: TRBV27; d_call: TRBD2; clone_size: once; cdr3_aa: CASSSGTSGAYEQYF; cdr3_nt: TGTGCCAGCAGTTCGGGGACTAGCGGAGCCTACGAGCAGTACTTC
j_call: TRBJ2-3; v_call: TRBV29-1; d_call: TRBD1; clone_size: NA; cdr3_aa: CSVEGQGADTQYF; cdr3_nt: TGCAGCGTGGAGGGACAGGGGGCAGATACGCAGTATTTT
j_call: TRBJ1-5; v_call: TRBV7-8; d_call: NA; clone_size: NA; cdr3_aa: CASSLEPQPQHF; cdr3_nt: TGTGCCAGCAGCTTAGAGCCTCAGCCCCAGCATTTT
j_call: TRBJ2-7; v_call: TRBV9; d_call: NA; clone_size: NA; cdr3_aa: CASSPSSSEQYF; cdr3_nt: TGTGCCAGCAGCCCCTCCAGTTCCGAGCAGTACTTC
j_call: TRBJ2-7; v_call: TRBV9; d_call: NA; clone_size: NA; cdr3_aa: CASSDKGYEQYF; cdr3_nt: TGTGCCAGCAGCGACAAAGGCTACGAGCAGTACTTC
j_call: TRBJ2-1; v_call: TRBV19; d_call: TRBD2; clone_size: NA; cdr3_aa: CASSTPPPLAGAHQPYNEQFF; cdr3_nt: TGTGCCAGTAGTACCCCACCCCCACTAGCGGGAGCTCACCAGCCCTACAATGAGCAGTTCTTC
j_call: TRBJ2-2; v_call: TRBV28; d_call: NA; clone_size: NA; cdr3_aa: CASIRSLVSYTGELFF; cdr3_nt: TGTGCCAGCATTAGGAGCCTGGTAAGTTACACCGGGGAGCTGTTTTTT